Sequencing of this T cell receptor beta chain was carried out in a study of a mutant IDH1 vaccine in newly diagnosed glioma. Study background: Averaging roughly 40 years of age, treated patients were about 60% male and approximately 38% female.

Study-level results: Evidence of vaccine-induced immune responses was documented in over 85% of patients.

Clones were sequenced by immunoSEQ multiplex PCR, and TCRdb holds only the in-frame ones, with some missing. The table shows fewer than 45,000 clones, with 78% occurring only once. With regard to this clone: Its antigen is currently unknown. Other DNA sequences in this sample translate to the same CDR3.

The time point here: baseline, week 1 (first vaccination visit). Treatment denoted: pre-vaccination baseline after standard-of-care therapy. The V end was cut by 3 bases, the J end by 1 base, with 7 bases between. CDR3 length equals 14 residues. In germline, CDR1 is SGHAT, CDR2 FQNNGV. This chain connects TRBV11-2 to TRBJ1-5; D possibly corresponds to TRBD1 (5 bases). Source: PBMCs, taken from a glioma patient treated with radiotherapy, temozolomide or both. The sequence was collected from a man aged 35 to 55 with glioma. Some clones in this sample may be carry-over from other donors' samples. DNA for the CDR3: TGTGCCAGCAGCTTCGGACAAAGCAATCAGCCCCAGCATTTT. Its translation: CASSFGQSNQPQHF. The full variable domain, with the rest looked up from reference TRBV11-2 and TRBJ1-5, is EAGVAQSPRYKIIEKRQSVAFWCNPISGHATLYWYQQILGQGPKLLIQFQNNGVVDDSQLPKDRFSAERLKGVDSTLKIQPAKLEDSAVYLCASSFGQSNQPQHFGDGTRLSIL.